The 3 T cell receptor beta chains below come from one sample, sequenced in a study of shared clonotypes between healthy human individuals. The repertoire was sequenced with immunoSEQ multiplex PCR; TCRdb's copy has only in-frame clones and lacks some. The repertoire holds about 330,000 clones, around 74% seen once, with about 9.3% in the top ten. The sequencing input was memory CD4+ T cells sorted from blood. The subset was: CD45RA-negative fraction. The receptors stem from a man aged 25 to 40 in good health.

The rearrangement uses TRBV5-4 and TRBJ2-3, with 9 bases matching TRBD2. The CDR3 runs 16 residues. V lost 4 bases to trimming and J lost 5 bases; unmatched junction nucleotides: 11. The germline CDR1 and CDR2 sequences are SGHNT and YYREEE (reference sequence). The CDR3 sequence is CASSPAGGRAKDTQYF. CDR3 in DNA: TGTGCCAGCAGCCCGGCGGGCGGGAGGGCTAAAGATACGCAGTATTTT.

The CDR3 spells CASQLAGGRNEQFF. The CDR3 DNA sequence: TGTGCCAGCCAACTAGCGGGAGGGAGAAATGAGCAGTTCTTC. This rearrangement joins TRBV7-2 to TRBJ2-1; TRBD2 agrees at 13 bases. The CDR3 is 14 amino acids. Unmatched junction bases numbered 5, after V lost 8 bases and J lost 7 bases. Germline CDR1 SGHTA, CDR2 FQGNSA.

This rearrangement joins TRBV28 to TRBJ1-5, with TRBD1 matching 7 bases. Germline CDR1 is MDHEN and CDR2 is SYDVKM. This CDR3 has 18 amino acids. After removal of 7 bases from V and 3 bases from J, the junction contained 18 bases not matched to a gene. CDR3 DNA: TGTGCCAGCAAAAGGGACAGCCGCAAAGAGGGTTTCAATCAGCCCCAGCATTTT. It translates to CASKRDSRKEGFNQPQHF.